The next 2 T cell receptor beta chains were all read from a single sample in a study of blood T cell repertoires in COVID-19. The table came from immunoSEQ multiplex PCR; TCRdb's copy has only in-frame clones and leaves some out. The sample includes tens of thousands of clones, around 67% of them seen just once. Material for sequencing was peripheral blood. The source of these receptors is a woman aged 45-65 years with active or convalescent COVID-19.

V is TRBV28 and J is TRBJ2-5; D possibly corresponds to TRBD2 (5 bases). There are 15 residues in the CDR3. The germline V and J ends were trimmed by 3 bases and 5 bases, with 16 bases remaining between them. From germline, CDR1 is MDHEN and CDR2 SYDVKM. Here the CDR3 DNA reads TGTGCCAGCAGTTTTCTACTAGGAGAGGTGGAGACCCAGTACTTC. Amino acids: CASSFLLGEVETQYF.

CDR3 region: CASSSEYAGANLPQYF. As DNA, the CDR3 is TGTGCCAGCAGCTCGGAGTACGCGGGGGCGAACCTCCCGCAGTATTTT. This sequence joins TRBV9 and TRBJ2-3; D possibly corresponds to TRBD2 (7 bases). Trimming cost V 4 bases and J 10 bases, with 25 bases left between them. Looked up from germline, CDR1 is SGDLS and CDR2 is YYNGEE. The CDR3 length is 16 residues.